The clone carrying this TCR beta chain has only one observation. Its antigen remains unknown. This sample stems from a study of shared clonotypes between healthy human individuals. Broader study findings: How much donors shared clonotypes was expected to be affected by sequencing depth.

This CDR3 has 15 residues. V was pared by 4 bases and J by 7 bases, with 3 bases of the junction left unmatched. Germline CDR1 is SGHTA and CDR2 is FQGTGA. Clones were read by immunoSEQ multiplex PCR, and TCRdb kept only the in-frame ones, dropping some. The sample holds nearly 500,000 clones; over 65% are singletons and the top ten take 13%. This clonotype originated in a woman in her thirties or forties in good health. Some clones in this sample may be carry-over from other donors' samples. Sequenced input: PBMCs. This chain links TRBV7-3 with TRBJ2-1; 14 bases align to TRBD2. CDR3 residues: CASSSRTSGRNEQFF. CDR3 DNA sequence: TGTGCCAGCAGCTCGCGGACTAGCGGGAGGAATGAGCAGTTCTTC. Supplemented by reference TRBV7-3 and TRBJ2-1, the full variable domain reads GAGVSQTPSNKVTEKGKYVELRCDPISGHTALYWYRQSLGQGPEFLIYFQGTGAADDSGLPNDRFFAVRPEGSVSTLKIQRTERGDSAVYLCASSSRTSGRNEQFFGPGTRLTVL.